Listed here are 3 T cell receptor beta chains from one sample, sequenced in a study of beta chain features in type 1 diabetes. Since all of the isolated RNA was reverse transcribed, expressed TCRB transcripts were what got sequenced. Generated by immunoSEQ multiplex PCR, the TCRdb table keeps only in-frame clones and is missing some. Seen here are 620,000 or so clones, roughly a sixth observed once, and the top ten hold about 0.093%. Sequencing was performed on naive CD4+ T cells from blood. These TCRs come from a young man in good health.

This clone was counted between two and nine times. CDR3 nucleotide sequence: TGCGCCAGCAGCTTGGTGGGGAGCACAGATACGCAGTATTTT. It yields the protein CASSLVGSTDTQYF. The gene calls are TRBV5-1 and TRBJ2-3; the D is unclear. Germline V CDR1 and CDR2: SGHRS, YFSETQ. The CDR3 is made up of 14 amino acids. V lost 0 bases to trimming and J lost 0 bases, with 5 bases between them.

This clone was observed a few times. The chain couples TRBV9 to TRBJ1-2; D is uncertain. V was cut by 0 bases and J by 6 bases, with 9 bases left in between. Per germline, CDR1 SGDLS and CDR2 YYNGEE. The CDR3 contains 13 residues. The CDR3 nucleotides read TGTGCCAGCAGCGTAGGACGCGACGATGGCTACACCTTC. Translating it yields CASSVGRDDGYTF.

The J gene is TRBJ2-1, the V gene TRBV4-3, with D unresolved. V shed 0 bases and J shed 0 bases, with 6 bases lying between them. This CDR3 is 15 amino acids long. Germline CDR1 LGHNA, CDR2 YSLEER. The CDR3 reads CASSQEGTSYNEQFF. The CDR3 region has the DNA TGCGCCAGCAGCCAAGAGGGAACCTCCTACAATGAGCAGTTCTTC.